What follows are 16 T cell receptor beta chains derived from one specimen sequenced in a study of human T cells and chemical hapten exposure. The time point here: pre-sensitization, week 0. Treatment noted: therapeutic diphenylcyclopropenone sensitization with weekly scalp DPC. From the RACE reads, TCRdb called clonotypes with MiXCR, one entry per CDR3 protein. The sample has over 300,000 distinct CDR3 sequences, 5.1% seen once. The sequencing here drew on whole blood, taken in connection with sensitization to the hapten diphenylcyclopropenone (DPC). These receptors were obtained from a woman between 50 and 59 years old with alopecia areata. Some clones in this sample may be carry-over from other donors' samples.

This chain connects TRBV9 to TRBJ2-7, with TRBD1 matching over 8 bases. CDR3 length: 14 amino acids. From germline, CDR1 is SGDLS and CDR2 YYNGEE. V shed 3 bases, J shed 4 bases, and the junction held 6 bases outside the gene matches. The CDR3 sequence: CASSETGAEYEQYF. The CDR3 DNA reads as TGTGCCAGCAGCGAGACAGGGGCGGAATACGAGCAGTACTTC.

This clonotype was seen many times. The chain is built from TRBV4-1 and TRBJ2-3; tentatively, D is TRBD2 (5 bases). The CDR3 covers 13 residues. V gave up 3 bases and J gave up 3 bases, with 7 bases separating them. The germline V gene encodes CDR1 MGHRA and CDR2 YSYEKL. The CDR3 spells CASSQRETDTQYF. The CDR3 DNA sequence: TGCGCCAGCAGCCAGAGGGAGACAGATACGCAGTATTTT.

The rearrangement links TRBV10-3 to TRBJ2-7; unclear D gene. The CDR3 spans 12 residues. Germline values: CDR1 ENHRY, CDR2 SYGVKD. The ends were cut back, 4 bases at V and 1 base at J, with 5 bases in the middle. The CDR3 DNA is TGTGCCATCAGTGCCTATTCCTACGAGCAGTACTTC. It codes for CAISAYSYEQYF.

This clonotype was detected ten times or more. The chain links TRBV27 to TRBJ2-7; TRBD1 or TRBD2 may be the D gene (6 bases each). Trimming removed 5 bases from V and 4 bases from J, with 18 bases in between. This CDR3 contains 15 residues. The germline V gene encodes CDR1 MNHEY and CDR2 SMNVEV (reference sequence). In nucleotides, the CDR3 is TGTGCCAGCAGTCCCCGGACGGGGGCGTGGTACGAGCAGTACTTC. Translated, it gives CASSPRTGAWYEQYF.

This clonotype occurred many times. The chain uses TRBV5-1 and TRBJ2-4; D is possibly TRBD2 (6 bases). The germline V and J ends were trimmed by 1 base and 5 bases, with 13 bases remaining between them. Per the germline V gene, CDR1 is SGHRS and CDR2 is YFSETQ. The CDR3 runs to 15 residues. The DNA for the CDR3 is TGCGCCAGCAGCTTGCTCGCCGGGGGTCAAAACATTCAGTACTTC. Its protein product is CASSLLAGGQNIQYF.

For this clonotype: One junction end disagrees with the germline gene, perhaps due to a read error. The chain uses TRBV2 and TRBJ1-1, with D unresolved. This CDR3 is 10 amino acids long. Looked up from germline, CDR1 is SNHLY and CDR2 is FYNNEI. CDR3 region: CATLPEGLRF. The CDR3 nucleotides are TGTGCCACCCTCCCTGAGGGTCTCCGCTTT.

A note on this clonotype: A much larger clone lies a single base off, so this may be a read error. The chain recombines TRBV6-2 or TRBV6-3 with TRBJ2-1; 8 bases are a match to TRBD1. The CDR3 is 15 residues long. The V segment lost 5 bases and the J segment 5 bases; nucleotides outside the gene matches: 8. Germline V gene sequence: CDR1 MNHEY, CDR2 SVGEGT. CDR3 loop: CASSRQGWIDNEQFF. The CDR3 bases are TGTGCCAGCAGTAGACAGGGGTGGATCGACAATGAGCAGTTCTTC.

A few counts support this clonotype. This rearrangement joins TRBV10-1 to TRBJ2-7, with TRBD2 matching 7 bases. From germline, CDR1 is WNHNN and CDR2 SYGVQD (reference sequence). The CDR3 runs 14 residues. The V segment lost 0 bases and the J segment 1 base; nucleotides outside the gene matches: 0. The CDR3 bases are TGCGCCAGCAGTGAGTCTAGCGGGTCCTACGAGCAGTACTTC. As protein: CASSESSGSYEQYF.

This clonotype has only a few counts. The J gene is TRBJ1-5, the V gene TRBV19, with 9 positions matching TRBD1. The junction had 5 bases not matched to a gene; V was cut back by 7 bases and J by 7 bases. This CDR3 has 13 amino acids. Germline CDR1 is LNHDA and CDR2 is SQIVND (reference sequence). The CDR3 coding sequence is TGTGCCAGTAAAGACAGGGGGGGCCAGCCCCAGCATTTT. Protein sequence: CASKDRGGQPQHF. Looking up the rest from reference TRBV19 and TRBJ1-5 gives the full variable domain: DGGITQSPKYLFRKEGQNVTLSCEQNLNHDAMYWYRQDPGQGLRLIYYSQIVNDFQKGDIAEGYSVSREKKESFPLTVTSAQKNPTAFYLCASKDRGGQPQHFGDGTRLSIL.

This clonotype was recorded at least ten times. The chain couples TRBV14 to TRBJ2-5; no definite D call. The CDR3 spans 13 residues. The V and J ends lost 4 bases and 2 bases respectively, with 8 bases between them. CDR1 and CDR2 (germline): SGHDN, FVKESK. The CDR3 DNA is TGTGCCAGCAGCCGTAATATACAAGAGACCCAGTACTTC. Its translation is CASSRNIQETQYF.

The sample holds many counts of this clonotype. The chain uses TRBV7-9 and TRBJ2-7; D remains unclear. V was cut by 4 bases and J by 4 bases, with 14 bases left in between. This CDR3 spans 14 amino acids. The V gene's germline CDR1 is SEHNR and CDR2 FQNEAQ (reference sequence). The CDR3: CASSSSRAPYEQYF. CDR3 DNA sequence: TGTGCCAGCAGCTCCTCACGGGCACCTTACGAGCAGTACTTC.

The chain combines TRBV7-9 with TRBJ1-1, with D possibly being TRBD1 (5 bases). This CDR3 is 16 amino acids long. The V and J ends lost 5 bases and 4 bases respectively, with 20 bases between them. The V gene's germline CDR1 is SEHNR and CDR2 FQNEAQ (reference sequence). The CDR3 loop is CASSGWGSGDGTEAFF. Written as DNA, the CDR3 is TGTGCCAGCAGCGGATGGGGCAGCGGCGACGGCACTGAAGCTTTCTTT. The whole variable domain, filled in from reference TRBV7-9 and TRBJ1-1, reads DTGVSQNPRHKITKRGQNVTFRCDPISEHNRLYWYRQTLGQGPEFLTYFQNEAQLEKSRLLSDRFSAERPKGSFSTLEIQRTEQGDSAMYLCASSGWGSGDGTEAFFGQGTRLTVV.

The rearrangement uses TRBV18 and TRBJ2-6; D is unclear. Germline lookup yields CDR1 KGHSH and CDR2 LQKENI. V was trimmed by 3 bases and J by 0 bases, leaving 9 bases between them. The CDR3 is made up of 16 amino acids. CDR3 protein: CASSPGSLSGANVLTF. Written as DNA, the CDR3 is TGTGCCAGCTCACCTGGCAGCCTCTCTGGGGCCAACGTCCTGACTTTC.

There are many counts of this clonotype. The rearrangement uses TRBV7-9 and TRBJ1-2; D is perhaps TRBD1 (5 bases). In germline, CDR1 is SEHNR, CDR2 FQNEAQ (reference sequence). The length of the CDR3 is 12 residues. V lost 4 bases, J lost 13 bases, and 16 bases lay in between. CDR3 coding DNA: TGTGCCAGCAGCTCACCGGGACCGCGTAGCACCTTC. Encoded protein: CASSSPGPRSTF.

Many counts were recorded for this clonotype. The gene calls are TRBV12-3 or TRBV12-4 and TRBJ1-2; D is possibly TRBD1 (6 bases). The CDR3 is made up of 15 amino acids. Trimming took off 5 bases at V and 4 bases at J, with 17 bases between the two ends. Here the CDR3 DNA reads TGTGCCAGCAGTCCGGATACAGGGAGATCCTATGGCTACACCTTC. Amino acid sequence: CASSPDTGRSYGYTF.

This clonotype turned up a few times. The CDR3 here is CASSLARGPRRDIQYF. As DNA, the CDR3 is TGTGCCAGCAGCTTAGCGAGGGGTCCCCGGCGGGACATTCAGTACTTC. The chain couples TRBV7-2 to TRBJ2-4; D may match TRBD1 or TRBD2 (5 bases each). The CDR3 is 16 residues long. CDR1 and CDR2 (germline): SGHTA, FQGNSA. Trimming stripped 0 bases from V and 8 bases from J, with 17 bases between. Based on the CDR3 plus reference TRBV7-2 and TRBJ2-4, the full variable domain is GAGVSQSPSNKVTEKGKDVELRCDPISGHTALYWYRQSLGQGLEFLIYFQGNSAPDKSGLPSDRFSAERTGGSVSTLTIQRTQQEDSAVYLCASSLARGPRRDIQYFGAGTRLSVL.